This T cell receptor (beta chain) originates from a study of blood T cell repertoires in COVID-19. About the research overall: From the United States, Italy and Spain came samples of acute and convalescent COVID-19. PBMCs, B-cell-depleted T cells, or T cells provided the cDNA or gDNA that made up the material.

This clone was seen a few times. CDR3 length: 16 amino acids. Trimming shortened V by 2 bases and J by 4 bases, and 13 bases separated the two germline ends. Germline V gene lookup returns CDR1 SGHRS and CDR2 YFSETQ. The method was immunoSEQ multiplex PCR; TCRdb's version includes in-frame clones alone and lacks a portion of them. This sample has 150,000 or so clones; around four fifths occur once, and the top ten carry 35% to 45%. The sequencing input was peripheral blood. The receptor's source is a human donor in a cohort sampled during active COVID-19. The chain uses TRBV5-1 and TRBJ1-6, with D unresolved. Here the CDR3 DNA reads TGCGCCAGCAGCTTCGATCGAACGGGGTATAATTCACCCCTCCACTTT. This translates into CASSFDRTGYNSPLHF.